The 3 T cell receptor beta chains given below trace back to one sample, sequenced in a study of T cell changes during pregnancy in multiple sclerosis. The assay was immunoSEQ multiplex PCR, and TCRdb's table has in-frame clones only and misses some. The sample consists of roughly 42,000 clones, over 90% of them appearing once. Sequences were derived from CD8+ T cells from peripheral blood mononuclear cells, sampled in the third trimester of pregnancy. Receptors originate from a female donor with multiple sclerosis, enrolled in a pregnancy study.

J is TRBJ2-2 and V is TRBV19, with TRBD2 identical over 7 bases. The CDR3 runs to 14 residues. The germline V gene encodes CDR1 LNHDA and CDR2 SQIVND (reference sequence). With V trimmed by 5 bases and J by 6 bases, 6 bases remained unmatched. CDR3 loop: CASSREVPPGELFF. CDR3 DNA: TGTGCCAGTAGTCGGGAGGTTCCCCCCGGGGAGCTGTTTTTT. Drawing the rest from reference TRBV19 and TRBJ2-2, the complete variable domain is DGGITQSPKYLFRKEGQNVTLSCEQNLNHDAMYWYRQDPGQGLRLIYYSQIVNDFQKGDIAEGYSVSREKKESFPLTVTSAQKNPTAFYLCASSREVPPGELFFGEGSRLTVL.

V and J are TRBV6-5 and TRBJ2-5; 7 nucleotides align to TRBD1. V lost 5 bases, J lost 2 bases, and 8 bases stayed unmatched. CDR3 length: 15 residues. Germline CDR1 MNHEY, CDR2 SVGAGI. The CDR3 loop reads CASSLTGTAQETQYF. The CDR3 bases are TGTGCCAGCAGTCTGACCGGGACAGCACAAGAGACCCAGTACTTC.

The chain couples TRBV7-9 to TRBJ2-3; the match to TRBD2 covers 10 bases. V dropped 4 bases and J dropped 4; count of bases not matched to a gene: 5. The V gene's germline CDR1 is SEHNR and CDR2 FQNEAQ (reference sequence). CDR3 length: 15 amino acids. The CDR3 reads CASSYQREGPDTQYF. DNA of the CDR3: TGTGCCAGCAGCTACCAGCGGGAGGGTCCAGATACGCAGTATTTT.